Here is one T cell receptor beta chain with its context. The data originate from a study of blood T cell repertoires in COVID-19. The germline V gene has CDR1 KGHDR and CDR2 SFDVKD. V was pared by 2 bases and J by 5 bases, with 3 bases between. The CDR3 is made up of 12 amino acids. Original analysis: Reference gene primer amplification yielded estimated nucleated cell counts. The data were produced by immunoSEQ multiplex PCR, yet TCRdb's version contains in-frame clones alone and is incomplete. Clone size and the V and J calls come from that table; the DNA yielded D and trimming. The data show roughly 420,000 clones, around 87% seen once.

The TCR sequence derives from a woman in her 30s with acute COVID-19. The sequencing input was PBMCs or T cells enriched from blood (not recorded which). The V and J genes are TRBV24-1 and TRBJ2-1, with unresolved D. The CDR3 nucleotides read TGTGCCACCAGTGATTCTAACAATGAGCAGTTCTTC. Protein sequence: CATSDSNNEQFF.